This T cell receptor (beta chain) was obtained from a study of cytomegalovirus exposure and HLA in healthy donors (dated by TCRdb to the late 2010s). A note on the overall study: In an earlier analysis of 587 of the donors, 276 Gb of sequence data and 100 million or so unique TCR beta sequences from about 190 million T cells were reported. To predict cytomegalovirus infection status, the study combined high-throughput TCR immunosequencing, statistical association of individual TCRs with disease status, and machine learning. Donor age, sex, ethnicity and CMV serostatus were compiled together with the repertoire data. To decide whether each TCR beta V gene segment behaved as functional or pseudogenic, an earlier analysis of nearly 600 of the donors relied on high-throughput TCR beta sequencing. The study used immunosequencing to profile the T cell repertoires of approximately 630 subjects and linked those repertoires to cytomegalovirus serostatus. In addition to the first cohort of hundreds of subjects, a separate validation cohort of 120 different subjects was used. Every repertoire in the discovery cohort had been generated on one and the same sequencing platform. Among roughly 400 genotyped donors of the cohort, an average of about 240,000 unique TCR beta nucleotide sequences was sequenced per donor, of which 15% to 20% were non-productive. About 280 gigabases of sequencing data and approximately 85 million unique TCR sequences were included in an early release covering about 620 HLA-typed donors. Among the roughly 430 genotyped donors, roughly 80% belonged to the genetic ancestry cluster associated with self-reported Caucasian donors. The study was designed to test whether signatures of past pathogen exposure could be identified by cataloging public T cell receptors. A later analysis re-examined previously published TCR beta repertoires from roughly 720 donors and added high-resolution HLA genotyping to investigate patterns of TCR occurrence. A few DR-DQ haplotypes were handled as single units for association and clustering because linkage in the cohort was strong. HLA typing included class I and class II loci at four-digit resolution. In a later genetic analysis, genome-wide SNP genotypes for about 55% of the roughly 670 donors were used, and that subset was treated as a discovery cohort. Typing coverage varied by locus: 629-630 donors for A, B, C, DRB1 and DQB1; more than 500 for DQA1; nearly 610 for DPA1; 400 to 480 for DPB1. The later analysis used no new phenotypic data to find candidate immune exposures, relying instead on TCR beta sequences and their occurrence across donors. Broader findings and caveats from the paper: A later analysis found that most CMV-associated TCR beta chains appeared HLA-restricted, with HLA associations seemingly driven largely by CMV exposure. Several of the top co-occurrence clusters appeared to be linked to parvovirus B19, influenza, CMV and Epstein-Barr virus, according to a later analysis. A cluster of highly shared sequence variants was judged likely to be a technical artifact of the sequencing pipeline. Across donors, most TCR sequences were observed very rarely, whereas some public TCRs were present in many individuals. Fewer than 20 rarely observed V segments, including chromosome 9 orphons, were excluded from the earlier analysis of approximately 500 of the donors because counts were too low. Strong co-occurrence of HLA alleles, especially DR and DQ, made assigning TCR associations to individual alleles difficult. The study listed 164 TCR beta chains as associated with cytomegalovirus. Roughly uniform sequencing depth across donors was assumed in presence/absence analyses, although this assumption may not hold. The 87-base-pair reads could not distinguish some IMGT-functional V segments, including TRBV6-2 and TRBV6-3, so those segments were excluded. According to the authors, the approach could potentially be generalized to other disease states and immunological phenotypes. In vitro tests confirmed that a few of the cytomegalovirus-associated TCR beta chains recognize cytomegalovirus antigens. Because some donors lacked HLA typing at each locus, the association tests relied only on the typed subset. At a false discovery rate of 0.05, a later analysis linked about 17,000 TCR beta sequences to specific HLA alleles. In a later analysis, TCR association rates were found to vary across HLA loci, with the most associated TCRs seen for DRB1 alleles and the fewest for HLA-C alleles. Broadly in line with IMGT annotations, most TCR beta V segments showed up in productive rearrangements about 90% or about 30% of the time in an earlier analysis of 450 to 600 of the donors. V-gene and J-gene trimming of TCR beta chains was associated with a missense DCLRE1C variant in a later genetic analysis, and the association was replicated in an independent cohort. The cohort was sequenced for TCR beta chains only, and without alpha or paired-chain data the features that could be detected were limited. Immune exposure information for the cohort was limited to CMV serostatus. A further reported finding was that TCR beta sequences accurately predicted the HLA-A and HLA-B alleles for most subjects in the first cohort. A later analysis found that HLA-associated TCR beta chains were more clonally expanded and had lower generation probabilities than equally common non-associated chains. Correlated functional status among segregating V segments might reflect linkage disequilibrium, but an unknown experimental factor could not be ruled out. In a later genetic analysis, fewer N-insertions in productive TCRs were reported among donors in an Asian-associated ancestry cluster than the roughly 700-donor mean. Cytomegalovirus status was reported to be diagnosed by the classifier with high specificity and sensitivity in both the original and validation cohorts.

The germline V gene (reference sequence) supplies CDR1 LNHDA and CDR2 SQIVND. Trimming takes 6 bases from V and 0 bases from J, and the germline ends sit 9 bases apart. The CDR3 runs 14 residues from the cysteine to the phenylalanine. Of all the DNA, just the CDR3 is kept, 42 bases in frame from base 1. The cohort consisted of 600 or so healthy bone marrow donors. Cohort members were all nominally healthy when sampled, although unrecorded immune exposures were likely present. The donor was CMV seronegative and belonged to the group of around 350 seronegative cohort members. Each donor provided a peripheral blood sample, and peripheral blood mononuclear cells were used for TCR beta sequencing. The Qiagen DNeasy Blood Extraction Kit was used to extract genomic DNA from the blood cell samples. This clone has only one observation. The antigen it binds to is not known. No much larger clonotype is one base removed from it; base qualities were not supplied.

The receptor library was made with the immunoSEQ multiplex PCR assay. For the multiplex PCR, a mixture combining 60 forward primers for TCR Vbeta segments and 13 reverse primers for TCR Jbeta segments was used. The CDR3 region of rearranged TCR beta genes was amplified from genomic DNA with a multiplex PCR assay. Amplified TCR beta libraries were sequenced as 87-base-pair reads on the Illumina HiSeq System. For the original study's pipeline: A later analysis tallied approximately 87 million unique TCR beta chains across the 600 to 700 repertoires, and around 9.9 million of those chains were shared by two or more donors. A nearest-neighbor algorithm error-corrected the raw reads and collapsed the reads into unique sequences, merging closely related sequences to remove PCR and sequencing errors. To assign V, D and J gene segments, CDR3 sequences were aligned to IMGT reference sequences. For a sequence to be retained, at least a six-nucleotide match to both a V gene segment and a J gene segment was required. A rearrangement counted as productive if the CDR3 had no stop codons and remained in frame with V and J, and every other rearrangement counted as non-productive. Following IMGT convention, CDR3 was defined as the stretch from the second conserved V-encoded cysteine up to the conserved J-encoded phenylalanine. The earlier analysis of about 610 of the donors excluded any sequence lacking an unambiguous match to a single V gene segment. In an earlier analysis of more than 500 of the donors, a V segment was called functional when productive rearrangements were above 56.7%, and segregating when the standard deviation between donors exceeded 5%. A statistical classification framework was developed to diagnose cytomegalovirus status using the catalog of TCR beta chain sequences. V and J gene assignment, in a later analysis, came from comparing TCR nucleotide sequences with IMGT/GENE-DB human TR gene sequences. The TCRdist pipeline was used in a later analysis to assign CDR3 sequences and most-parsimonious VDJ recombination scenarios. A later analysis defined each TCR beta chain by its CDR3 amino acid sequence plus V-gene family, and excluded reads lacking a unique V-gene family. To address suspected cross-contamination and a sequencing artifact, a later analysis removed a few hundred highly shared, low-generation-probability nucleotide sequences. For each public chain, a later analysis derived a clonal expansion index from normalized ranks of inferred template counts within each repertoire. A later analysis computed generation probabilities with a VDJ recombination model fitted to out-of-frame rearrangements, and checked the results against IGoR. In a later analysis, hypergeometric tests were used to score TCR-TCR, TCR-HLA and TCR-CMV co-occurrence, with a repertoire-size bias correction applied to TCR pairs. A later analysis estimated false discovery rates by permuting HLA or CMV assignments 20 times. A later analysis grouped co-occurring TCRs with DBSCAN, adding TCRdist sequence similarity when clustering within HLA-allele-positive subsets. Repertoires with fewer than 30,000 or more than 120,000 public chains, plus five repertoires with anomalous nucleotide sharing, were excluded from co-occurrence clustering. In its TCRdb copy, this immuneACCESS table keeps in-frame sequences only and misses some clones. Where compared with another copy, unresolved V genes explain less than half of these, and the others have no known cause. Clone size and V and J calls were adopted from that table, with D and trimming inferred from the DNA. The sample includes about 180,000 clones, with over 70% observed a single time. Approximately 0.55% of the sample is held by the ten biggest clonotypes.

This receptor was taken from a woman aged 45 to 65 in good health and CMV-seronegative. The sequenced sample consisted of PBMCs. The sequence joins TRBV19 to TRBJ2-1; 7 matching bases give a weak D call of TRBD2. The bases are TGTGCCAGTAGAGGGGGGGGCTCCTACAATGAGCAGTTCTTC. Translated, this is CASRGGGSYNEQFF.